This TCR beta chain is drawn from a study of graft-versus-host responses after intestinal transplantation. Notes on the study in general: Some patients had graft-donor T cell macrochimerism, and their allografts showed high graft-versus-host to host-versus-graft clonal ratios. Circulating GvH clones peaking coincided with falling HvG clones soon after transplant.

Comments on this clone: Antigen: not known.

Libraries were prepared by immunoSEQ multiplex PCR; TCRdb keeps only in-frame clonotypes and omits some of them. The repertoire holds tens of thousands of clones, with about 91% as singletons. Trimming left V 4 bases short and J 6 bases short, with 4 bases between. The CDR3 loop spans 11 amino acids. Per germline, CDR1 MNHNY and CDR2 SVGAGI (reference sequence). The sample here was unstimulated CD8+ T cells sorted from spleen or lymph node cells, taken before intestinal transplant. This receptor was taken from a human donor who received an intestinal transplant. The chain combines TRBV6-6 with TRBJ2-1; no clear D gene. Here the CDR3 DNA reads TGTGCCAGCAGTTTATCCAATGAGCAGTTCTTC. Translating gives CASSLSNEQFF.